A few counts support the clone carrying this TCR beta chain. V was pared by 0 bases and J by 8 bases, with 13 bases between. The germline gives CDR1 LGHNA, CDR2 YSLEER. The CDR3 sequence is 15 residues long. These data belong to a study of blood T cell repertoires in COVID-19. Original analysis: The authors estimated nucleated cell counts from reference gene primer amplification. Sequenced by immunoSEQ multiplex PCR; TCRdb stores in-frame clones only, minus some. From that table come the V and J calls and clone size; the DNA was used to work out D and trimming. The table has roughly 150,000 clones, approximately 79% seen once.

The rearrangement uses TRBV4-3 and TRBJ1-4; no definite D call. This sequence originates from a woman of 80 years or more with acute or convalescent COVID-19. The sequenced sample consisted of peripheral blood. The CDR3 nucleotides are TGCGCCAGCAGCCAAGACGCCGGCGACGGGGAAAAACTGTTTTTT. Its protein product is CASSQDAGDGEKLFF.